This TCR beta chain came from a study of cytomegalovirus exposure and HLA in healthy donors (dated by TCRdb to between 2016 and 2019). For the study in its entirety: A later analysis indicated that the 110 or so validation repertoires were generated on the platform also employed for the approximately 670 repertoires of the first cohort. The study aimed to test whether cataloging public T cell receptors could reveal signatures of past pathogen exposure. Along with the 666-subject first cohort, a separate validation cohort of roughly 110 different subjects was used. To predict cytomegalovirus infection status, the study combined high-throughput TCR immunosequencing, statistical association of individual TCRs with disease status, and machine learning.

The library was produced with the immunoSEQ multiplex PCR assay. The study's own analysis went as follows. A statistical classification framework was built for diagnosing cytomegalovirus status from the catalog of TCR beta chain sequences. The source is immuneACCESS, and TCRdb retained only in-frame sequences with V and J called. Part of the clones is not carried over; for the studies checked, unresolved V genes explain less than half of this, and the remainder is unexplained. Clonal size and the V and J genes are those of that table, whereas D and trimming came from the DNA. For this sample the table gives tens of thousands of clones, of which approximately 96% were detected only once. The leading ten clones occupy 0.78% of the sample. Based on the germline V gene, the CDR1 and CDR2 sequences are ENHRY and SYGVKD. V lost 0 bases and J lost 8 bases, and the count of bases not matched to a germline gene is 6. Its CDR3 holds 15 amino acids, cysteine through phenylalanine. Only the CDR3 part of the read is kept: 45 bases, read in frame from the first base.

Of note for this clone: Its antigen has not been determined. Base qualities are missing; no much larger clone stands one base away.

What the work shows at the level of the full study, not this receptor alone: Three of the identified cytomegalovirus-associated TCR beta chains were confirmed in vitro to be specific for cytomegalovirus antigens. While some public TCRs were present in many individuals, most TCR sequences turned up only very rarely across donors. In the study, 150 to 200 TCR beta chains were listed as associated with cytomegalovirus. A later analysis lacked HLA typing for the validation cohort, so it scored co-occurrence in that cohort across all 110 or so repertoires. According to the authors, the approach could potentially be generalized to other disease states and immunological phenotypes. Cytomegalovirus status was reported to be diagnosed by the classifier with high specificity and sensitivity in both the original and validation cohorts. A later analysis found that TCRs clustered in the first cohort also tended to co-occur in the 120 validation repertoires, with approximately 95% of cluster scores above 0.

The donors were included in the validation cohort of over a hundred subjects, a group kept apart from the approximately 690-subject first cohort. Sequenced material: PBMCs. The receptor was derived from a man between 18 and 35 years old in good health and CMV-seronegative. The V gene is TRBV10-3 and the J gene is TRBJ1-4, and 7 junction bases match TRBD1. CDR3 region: CAISESTGSGEKLFF. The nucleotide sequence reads TGTGCCATCAGTGAGTCGACAGGGTCTGGCGAAAAACTGTTTTTT.